The rows below give T cell receptor beta chains drawn from one sample of a study of CD8+CD57+ T cells in acquired aplastic anemia. TCRdb ran MiXCR on the reads and lists one entry per CDR3 protein. The sample yields approximately 170,000 distinct CDR3 sequences, about half seen once. The sample taken for sequencing was sorted CD4+, CD8+, or CD8+CD57+ T cells (not recorded which) from PBMCs. All receptors derive from a human donor with aplastic anemia. CDR3s include the opening cysteine and the closing phenylalanine or tryptophan. A D gene is named only where the DNA matches it firmly. Rows may omit the clone size; those that give it use once, few, many or a size class.

TRBD2 TRBJ2-3 many TRBV20-1 TGCAGTGCTAGATCCCCGGGACTAGCGGGGAGAGGGGGCACAGATACGCAGTATTTT CSARSPGLAGRGGTDTQYF
TRBD1 TRBJ2-7 . TRBV5-1 TGCGCCAGCAGCGTGGGCCCGGGACAGGGGATCGAGCAGTACTTC CASSVGPGQGIEQYF
TRBD2 TRBJ2-3 . TRBV4-1 TGCGCCAGCAGCCACCCGCTGACTAGCGCTTATCCAACAGATACGCAGTATTTT CASSHPLTSAYPTDTQYF
TRBD2 TRBJ2-5 many TRBV5-1 TGCGCCAGCAGCTTGGAGGTAGCGGGGGCCGAAGAGACCCAGTACTTC CASSLEVAGAEETQYF
TRBD2 TRBJ2-1 many TRBV19 TGTGCCAGTAGTGGGGGGACTAGCGGGTATGAGCAGTTCTTC CASSGGTSGYEQFF
TRBD1 TRBJ2-7 few TRBV29-1 TGCAGCGTGGAAGAGAAAGGACAGGGAGTCTACGAGCAGTACTTC CSVEEKGQGVYEQYF
. TRBJ2-1 many TRBV4-2 TGTGCCAGCAGCCCAGCACCGGGACGTGATCCCTACAATGAGCAGTTCTTC CASSPAPGRDPYNEQFF
TRBD1 TRBJ1-1 many TRBV19 TGTGCCAGTAGTAAGGGGACAGGCGGGAACACTGAAGCTTTCTTT CASSKGTGGNTEAFF
TRBD1 TRBJ1-5 few TRBV6-1 TGTGCCAGCTTAGGACAGGCATTAAGTCAGCCCCAGCATTTT CASLGQALSQPQHF
TRBD1 TRBJ1-2 many TRBV6-1 TGTGCCAGCATTATGACAGGGCGAGATGGCTACACCTTC CASIMTGRDGYTF
TRBD1 TRBJ2-4 . TRBV6-1 TGTGCCGGCAGGTCAGGGGGCGCGGGCAAAAACATTCAGTACTTC CAGRSGGAGKNIQYF
. TRBJ2-2 many TRBV7-2 TGTGCCAGCTGTAAATCGAGGACCGGGGAGCTGTTTTTT CASCKSRTGELFF
. TRBJ2-7 many TRBV6-5 TGTGCCAGCAGTTCCGGGGACGGCCTTGGCGAGCAGTACTTC CASSSGDGLGEQYF
. TRBJ1-1 . TRBV10-3 TGTGCCATCAGTGAGTCGGCGACGAACACTGAAGCTTTCTTT CAISESATNTEAFF
. TRBJ1-6 few TRBV19 TGTGCCAGTAGTATAGCCGGTAGGGATTCACCCCTCCACTTT CASSIAGRDSPLHF
TRBD2 TRBJ2-2 . TRBV2 TGTGCCAGCACCCCCCCTGGGAGGGGCACCGGGGAGCTGTTTTTT CASTPPGRGTGELFF
. TRBJ2-3 many TRBV5-6 TGTGCCAGCAGCTCGGACATTACAGATACGCAGTATTTT CASSSDITDTQYF
. TRBJ2-2 many TRBV20-1 TGCAGTGCTAGAGGCCCGGCCTCGGGCGCCGGGGAGCTGTTTTTT CSARGPASGAGELFF
. TRBJ2-1 many TRBV7-9 TGTGCCAGCAGCTTCTACTCCTACAATGAGCAGTTCTTC CASSFYSYNEQFF
. TRBJ1-5 . TRBV15 TGTGCCACCAGCAGAGACAAGGGAGAATTTCAGCCCCAGCATTTT CATSRDKGEFQPQHF
. TRBJ1-4 many TRBV9 TGTGCCAGCAGCGGAGACAGCCTTAATGAAAAACTGTTTTTT CASSGDSLNEKLFF
TRBD2 TRBJ2-5 . TRBV4-2 TGTGCCAGCAGCCAAGAGCTACTAGCGGGGAAAGAGACCCAGTACTTC CASSQELLAGKETQYF
TRBD2 TRBJ2-1 many TRBV24-1 TGTGCCACCAGTGCCGCGGGACTAGGAGGATCCAAGGATGAGCAGTTCTTC CATSAAGLGGSKDEQFF
TRBD2 TRBJ2-3 many TRBV7-9 TGTGCCAGCAGCACCAGACTAGCGGGAGCTGCAGATACGCAGTATTTT CASSTRLAGAADTQYF
. TRBJ1-1 few TRBV6-5 TGTGCCAGCAGAATACAGGGTAGCACTGAAGCTTTCTTT CASRIQGSTEAFF
. TRBJ2-3 many TRBV29-1 TGCAGCGTTGAAGATGTATGGCAGCAGTATTTT CSVEDVWQQYF
. TRBJ1-5 . TRBV10-3 TGTGCCATCAGTGAGTCCGGTCGGGGAAGCAATCAGCCCCAGCATTTT CAISESGRGSNQPQHF
TRBD1 TRBJ2-7 . TRBV20-1 TGCAGTGCTAGAGAGAGGGCGGGACAGGCATGGAGGGTATACGAGCAGTACTTC CSARERAGQAWRVYEQYF
TRBD1 TRBJ1-2 . TRBV9 TGTGCCAGCAGCCCGGGACAGAGCTCTTATGGCTACACCTTC CASSPGQSSYGYTF
. TRBJ1-5 many TRBV7-9 TGTGCCAGCAGCTTCCCAGATCAGCCCCAGCATTTT CASSFPDQPQHF
TRBD1 TRBJ2-3 many TRBV24-1 TGTGCCACCAGTGATCCACAGGGGGCAGCAGATACGCAGTATTTT CATSDPQGAADTQYF
. TRBJ2-3 many TRBV2 TGTGCCAGCAGCCCTGAGGTCACAGATACGCAGTATTTT CASSPEVTDTQYF
TRBD2 TRBJ2-3 . TRBV25-1 TGTGCCAGCAGCCAGACTAGCGGGGTCACAGATACGCAGTATTTT CASSQTSGVTDTQYF
TRBD1 TRBJ1-2 . TRBV2 TGTGCCAGCAGCAAGGGACAGGGACACTATGGCTACACCTTC CASSKGQGHYGYTF
TRBD2 TRBJ2-5 . TRBV2 TGTGCCAGCAGGCGGGGGATAGAGACCCAGTACTTC CASRRGIETQYF
. TRBJ1-5 . TRBV2 TGTGCCAGCAGTGAACGTTATCAGCCCCAGCATTTT CASSERYQPQHF
TRBD2 TRBJ2-1 many TRBV7-9 TGTGCCAGCAGCGCCGGGACTAGCGGTCATAGTGAGCAGTTCTTC CASSAGTSGHSEQFF
TRBD1 TRBJ1-2 . TRBV24-1 TGTGCCAGCAAACGGACAGGGGGCTACACCTTC CASKRTGGYTF
TRBD1 TRBJ1-1 . TRBV15 TGTGCCACCGACAGGGGGCTGGGGCGGGCTGAAGCTTTCTTT CATDRGLGRAEAFF
. TRBJ2-5 . TRBV2 TGTGCCAGCATGGGGCAGGGGTTAGAGACCCAGTACTTC CASMGQGLETQYF
. TRBJ1-4 . TRBV5-1 TGCGCCAGCAGCTTGGATGGGCGACCTAATGAAAAACTGTCTTTT CASSLDGRPNEKLSF
. TRBJ1-1 medium-sized TRBV2 TGTGCCAGTAGAAAAGACATAATGAACACTGAAGCTTTCTTT CASRKDIMNTEAFF
. TRBJ1-1 . TRBV2 TGTGCCAGCAGCTTGGCCGCGGGAGGGGCTGAAGCTTTCTTT CASSLAAGGAEAFF
. TRBJ2-7 many TRBV5-1 TGCGCCAGCAGCTTACGACCCCGGGACCAAAGGTCCTTC CASSLRPRDQRSF
. TRBJ1-1 . TRBV10-3 TGTGCCATCAGTGAGGGACGGAACACTGAAGCTTTCTTT CAISEGRNTEAFF
. TRBJ1-4 . TRBV6-5 TGTGCCAGCAGTTCGAATACCCGGGGTGAAAAACTGTTTTTT CASSSNTRGEKLFF
. TRBJ2-3 few TRBV7-7 TGTGCCAGCAGTCCCGGGGGAGATACGCAGTATTTT CASSPGGDTQYF
TRBD2 TRBJ2-5 many TRBV2 TGTGCCAGCAGTGGTGGACTAGCGGGGGGGACCCAGTACTTC CASSGGLAGGTQYF
. TRBJ2-7 many TRBV6-1 TGTGCCAGCAGTAAGGACGGGAGCTCCTACGAGCAGTACTTC CASSKDGSSYEQYF
TRBD1 TRBJ1-4 few TRBV15 TGTGCCACCAGCAGAGGACAGGGATCCACGGAAGAACTGTTTTTT CATSRGQGSTEELFF
TRBD1 TRBJ1-6 . TRBV9 TGTGCCAGCAGCGCAGACAGGGGAGGTTCACCCCTCCACTTT CASSADRGGSPLHF
. TRBJ1-2 . TRBV9 TGTGCCAGCAGCGGGGACTCTACAACTGGCTACACCTTC CASSGDSTTGYTF
. TRBJ2-5 . TRBV5-4 TGTGCCAGCAGCATAAAGCGGAGCTCCCAAGAGACCCAGTACTTC CASSIKRSSQETQYF
. TRBJ2-4 . TRBV7-3 TGTGCCAGCAGCTTATCGACGGAGGGGGACATTCAGTACTTC CASSLSTEGDIQYF
TRBD1 TRBJ1-5 . TRBV10-3 TGTGCCAGCAGTGGGGACAGGGGGCAGGCTCAGCCCCAGCATTTT CASSGDRGQAQPQHF
. TRBJ1-2 . TRBV29-1 TGCAGCGCCTGGACCCCCTCAGACTACACCTTC CSAWTPSDYTF
. TRBJ1-4 . TRBV7-2 TGTGCCAGCAGCTTAGTGAGGGAAAAACTGTTTTTT CASSLVREKLFF
TRBD2 TRBJ2-3 few TRBV12-5 TGTGCTAGTGGTTTGGAAGGGACTAGCGCAGATACGCAGTATTTT CASGLEGTSADTQYF
. TRBJ2-5 . TRBV19 TGTGCCAGTAGTATCCTCCAGGGGACCCAAGAGACCCAGTACTTC CASSILQGTQETQYF
. TRBJ1-3 . TRBV7-3 TGTGCCAGCAGCCTGGGGGGGACCATATATTTT CASSLGGTIYF